This TCR beta chain was recorded in a study of shared clonotypes between healthy human individuals. Trimming took 7 bases from V and 5 from J; bases not matched to a gene: 17. From germline, CDR1 is SGHVS and CDR2 FQNEAQ. This CDR3 comprises 17 residues. Profiled with immunoSEQ multiplex PCR; TCRdb holds only in-frame clones, not every one. The sample yields approximately 2,000,000 clones, around 90% seen once. This rearrangement joins TRBV7-8 to TRBJ2-7, with 10 bases lining up with TRBD1. Sample: naive CD4+ T cells from PBMCs. The subset is: CD45RA+ positively selected. The sequence came from a man aged 18 to 30 in good health. Some clones in this sample may be carry-over from other donors' samples. CDR3 in amino acids: CASNSLYRDRGHHEQYF. As DNA, the CDR3 is TGTGCCAGCAACTCCCTTTATCGAGACAGGGGGCACCACGAGCAGTACTTC.